The 28 T cell receptor beta chains in this list originate from one sample, sequenced in a study of blood T cell repertoires in COVID-19. Sequencing was performed with immunoSEQ multiplex PCR; in TCRdb, only in-frame clones are kept and a portion is missing. The data show over 250,000 clones, 75% to 95% seen once. Sequencing was done on a sample of PBMCs or T cells enriched from blood (not recorded which). The receptors here all came from a woman in her 30s who had recovered from COVID-19.

The chain recombines TRBV6-5 with TRBJ1-1; TRBD1 agrees at 8 bases. CDR1 is MNHEY, CDR2 SVGAGI, per germline. The CDR3 is 13 amino acids. V dropped 8 bases and J dropped 1; count of bases not matched to a gene: 3. CDR3: CASLQGGNTEAFF. CDR3 DNA: TGTGCCAGCCTACAGGGGGGGAACACTGAAGCTTTCTTT.

This clone appeared a single time. V and J are TRBV7-3 and TRBJ2-3, with D unresolved. The V gene lost 8 bases and the J gene lost 2 bases, with 11 bases spanning the gap. The V gene's germline CDR1 is SGHTA and CDR2 FQGTGA. This CDR3 region has 13 residues. The DNA of the CDR3 is TGTGCCAGCTCCCAGGCCTCCACAGATACGCAGTATTTT. Its translation: CASSQASTDTQYF.

This chain links TRBV19 with TRBJ2-7, with 9 bases identical to TRBD2. The V and J ends lost 3 bases and 2 bases, in that order; junction bases with no gene match: 5. The CDR3 spans 15 residues. Germline loops: CDR1 LNHDA, CDR2 SQIVND (reference sequence). The chain's CDR3 is CASSITSGLPYEQYF. The CDR3 coding sequence is TGTGCCAGTAGTATCACTAGCGGGCTACCCTACGAGCAGTACTTC.

The J gene is TRBJ1-2, the V gene TRBV6-5, with D tentatively TRBD1 (6 bases). The CDR3 covers 14 residues. V was pared by 0 bases and J by 6 bases, with 11 bases between. Germline assignment: CDR1 MNHEY and CDR2 SVGAGI. Here the CDR3 reads CASSYSGQGNGYTF. The CDR3 nucleotides are TGTGCCAGCAGTTACTCGGGTCAGGGGAATGGCTACACCTTC.

CDR3 loop: CASSPGLAGVDTGELFF. The CDR3 DNA follows: TGTGCCAGCAGTCCGGGACTAGCGGGAGTCGACACCGGGGAGCTGTTTTTT. The chain joins TRBV5-4 to TRBJ2-2; TRBD2 aligns across 14 bases. The V and J ends lost 5 bases and 3 bases, in that order; junction bases with no gene match: 6. The CDR3 length is 17 residues. Looked up from germline, CDR1 is SGHNT and CDR2 is YYREEE (reference sequence).

The count of this clone is one. The rearrangement links TRBV5-1 to TRBJ2-7; 9 bases line up with TRBD1. The CDR3 totals 15 residues. V was clipped by 2 bases and J by 3 bases; unmatched bases: 6. Per germline, CDR1 SGHRS and CDR2 YFSETQ. The CDR3, as DNA: TGCGCCAGCAGCTTTACGGGACAGGGCAACTACGAGCAGTACTTC. Amino acids: CASSFTGQGNYEQYF.

The genes are TRBV3-1 (or the pseudogene TRBV3-2) and TRBJ1-5; TRBD1 might be the D (5 bases). CDR1 LGHDT and CDR2 YNNKEL come from the germline V gene (reference sequence). This CDR3 is built from 15 residues. Trimming shortened V by 0 bases and J by 3 bases, and 9 bases separated the two germline ends. CDR3 sequence: CASSQDWGVNQPQHF. DNA of the CDR3: TGTGCCAGCAGCCAAGATTGGGGGGTCAATCAGCCCCAGCATTTT.

This clone was observed a single time. This chain connects TRBV7-2 to TRBJ1-4; weak D call: TRBD1 (5 bases). The CDR3 covers 15 residues. Germline V gene data show CDR1 as SGHTA and CDR2 as FQGNSA. V was clipped by 1 base and J by 5 bases, with 11 bases between them. CDR3: CASSLVSGQNEKLFF. The CDR3 DNA reads as TGTGCCAGCAGCTTAGTTTCAGGGCAAAATGAAAAACTGTTTTTT. Full variable domain (outside the CDR3, taken from reference TRBV7-2 and TRBJ1-4): GAGVSQSPSNKVTEKGKDVELRCDPISGHTALYWYRQSLGQGLEFLIYFQGNSAPDKSGLPSDRFSAERTGGSVSTLTIQRTQQEDSAVYLCASSLVSGQNEKLFFGSGTQLSVL.

The chain couples TRBV9 to TRBJ1-6; 8 nucleotides line up with TRBD1. The CDR3 is 15 residues long. The V gene's germline CDR1 is SGDLS and CDR2 YYNGEE. Trimming took 4 bases from V and 8 from J; bases not matched to a gene: 8. The CDR3 loop reads CASSPFGQGDSPLHF. CDR3 nucleotides: TGTGCCAGCAGCCCCTTCGGACAGGGTGATTCACCCCTCCACTTT.

The chain couples TRBV30 to TRBJ1-1; no clear D gene. Germline V gene data show CDR1 as GTSNPN and CDR2 as SVGIG (reference sequence). The CDR3 extends over 13 amino acids. V dropped 5 bases and J dropped 0 bases, with 10 bases sitting between them. In DNA form, the CDR3 reads TGTGCCTGGGGTGAGGGCTTGAACACTGAAGCTTTCTTT. Amino acids: CAWGEGLNTEAFF.

Concerning this clone itself: Other DNA sequences in this sample translate to the same CDR3. The chain carries TRBV9 and TRBJ2-3; 13 bases are shared with TRBD2. Trimming cost V 3 bases and J 0 bases; bases outside gene matches: 7. Germline V gene lookup returns CDR1 SGDLS and CDR2 YYNGEE. There are 18 residues in the CDR3. The CDR3 coding sequence is TGTGCCAGCAGCGCCGGGACTAGCGGGACTACTAGCACAGATACGCAGTATTTT. This codes for CASSAGTSGTTSTDTQYF.

The chain has TRBV20-1 and TRBJ2-7; 7 positions agree with TRBD2. Looked up from germline, CDR1 is DFQATT and CDR2 is SNEGSKA (reference sequence). V shed 3 bases, J shed 2 bases, and the junction held 13 bases outside the gene matches. The CDR3 sequence is 16 residues long. The CDR3 spells CSASSQVTGGTYEQYF. The CDR3 DNA is TGCAGTGCTAGTTCCCAGGTAACGGGAGGAACCTACGAGCAGTACTTC.

The rearrangement joins TRBV30 to TRBJ1-2; perhaps TRBD1 as D (5 bases). Germline CDR1 reads GTSNPN; CDR2 reads SVGIG (reference sequence). The germline V and J ends were trimmed by 4 bases and 8 bases, with 20 bases remaining between them. The CDR3 contains 14 residues. CDR3 sequence: CAWNFDSPVRGYTF. CDR3 in DNA: TGTGCCTGGAACTTTGACAGTCCGGTTAGAGGCTACACCTTC.

This clone was seen a single time. The J gene is TRBJ2-1, the V gene TRBV7-2, with a weak D call TRBD2 (5 bases). The CDR3 runs 16 residues. The germline gives CDR1 SGHTA, CDR2 FQGNSA. The chain's CDR3 is CVVQKPGTPGDNEQFF. In nucleotides, the CDR3 is TGTGTCGTCCAAAAGCCGGGCACACCCGGGGACAATGAGCAGTTCTTC.

Only a few counts were recorded for this clone. The genes are TRBV4-2 and TRBJ1-6; D perhaps matches TRBD1 (5 bases). The CDR3 spans 17 residues. Germline V gene sequence: CDR1 LGHNA, CDR2 YNFKEQ. V was trimmed by 0 bases and J by 6 bases, leaving 15 bases between them. CDR3 DNA sequence: TGTGCCAGCAGCCAAGATCTCCGGGGGACGGCTAATTCACCCCTCCACTTT. It specifies CASSQDLRGTANSPLHF.

This rearrangement joins TRBV5-4 to TRBJ2-3; 11 bases agree with TRBD2. Per the germline V gene, CDR1 is SGHNT and CDR2 is YYREEE (reference sequence). J gave up 2 bases and V 6 bases, and 5 bases lay outside the gene matches. The length of the CDR3 is 15 residues. The CDR3 region is CASTGTSGATDTQYF. CDR3 bases: TGTGCCAGCACCGGGACTAGCGGAGCCACAGATACGCAGTATTTT.

The V and J genes are TRBV5-4 and TRBJ2-7; D not certain. The V gene's germline CDR1 is SGHNT and CDR2 YYREEE (reference sequence). The CDR3 totals 14 residues. V gave up 0 bases and J gave up 1 base, with 8 bases separating them. The CDR3 protein is CASSLEIGSYEQYF. In nucleotides, the CDR3 is TGTGCCAGCAGCTTGGAAATCGGTTCCTACGAGCAGTACTTC.

The chain recombines TRBV27 with TRBJ1-5; 7 bases align to TRBD1. CDR3 length: 13 amino acids. After removal of 3 bases from V and 7 bases from J, the junction contained 3 bases not matched to a gene. Germline CDR1 is MNHEY and CDR2 is SMNVEV (reference sequence). Written as DNA, the CDR3 is TGTGCCAGCAGTTTTACAGGGGAGCAGCCCCAGCATTTT. This gives the protein CASSFTGEQPQHF.

V and J are TRBV5-6 and TRBJ2-5; no firm D call. V lost 0 bases and J 5 bases, leaving 11 bases between the germline ends. The CDR3 contains 14 residues. CDR1 is SGHDT, CDR2 YYEEEE, per germline. The DNA of the CDR3 is TGTGCCAGCAGCTTGGGACACTTTGGGGAGACCCAGTACTTC. Translation gives CASSLGHFGETQYF.

The chain has TRBV28 and TRBJ1-6; D unclear. The CDR3 is 15 amino acids. With 5 bases removed from V and 5 bases from J, the gap between germline ends came to 13 bases. Germline CDR1 reads MDHEN; CDR2 reads SYDVKM. The CDR3 reads CASSLRLADNSPLHF. The CDR3 nucleotides are TGTGCCAGCAGTCTCCGTTTGGCGGATAATTCACCCCTCCACTTT. Full variable domain (missing parts from reference TRBV28 and TRBJ1-6): DVKVTQSSRYLVKRTGEKVFLECVQDMDHENMFWYRQDPGLGLRLIYFSYDVKMKEKGDIPEGYSVSREKKERFSLILESASTNQTSMYLCASSLRLADNSPLHFGNGTRLTVT.

The chain combines TRBV19 with TRBJ1-5; TRBD1 is a possible D gene (5 bases). CDR1 and CDR2 from the germline V gene are LNHDA and SQIVND (reference sequence). CDR3 size: 14 residues. The V end lost 6 bases, the J end lost 6 bases, and 15 bases lay between the germline ends. CDR3 sequence: CASRAGWGIQPQHF. The CDR3 nucleotides are TGTGCCAGTAGGGCAGGGTGGGGAATTCAGCCCCAGCATTTT.

This clone was counted only a few times. This rearrangement joins TRBV10-3 to TRBJ2-7; 10 nucleotides line up with TRBD1. V was clipped by 6 bases and J by 1 base; unmatched bases: 3. There are 14 residues in the CDR3. From germline, CDR1 is ENHRY and CDR2 SYGVKD. DNA for the CDR3: TGTGCCATCAGGCCGGGACAGGGGTCCTACGAGCAGTACTTC. Amino acids: CAIRPGQGSYEQYF.

The chain's CDR3 is CASSSTSGFGNTIYF. DNA for the CDR3: TGTGCCAGCAGCTCAACTTCAGGGTTTGGAAACACCATATATTTT. The chain uses TRBV11-2 and TRBJ1-3; a possible D gene is TRBD1 (5 bases). This CDR3 region has 15 residues. V was clipped by 4 bases and J by 3 bases, with 13 bases between them. CDR1 and CDR2 from the germline V gene are SGHAT and FQNNGV.

The rearrangement uses TRBV5-4 and TRBJ2-3; TRBD2 aligns across 7 bases. The germline gives CDR1 SGHNT, CDR2 YYREEE (reference sequence). The CDR3 extends over 15 amino acids. Trimming took 0 bases from V and 5 from J; bases not matched to a gene: 6. In nucleotides, the CDR3 is TGTGCCAGCAGCTTGGACATTGGGGGGGGAGATACGCAGTATTTT. Its translation: CASSLDIGGGDTQYF. The full variable domain, completed using reference TRBV5-4 and TRBJ2-3, is ETGVTQSPTHLIKTRGQQVTLRCSSQSGHNTVSWYQQALGQGPQFIFQYYREEENGRGNFPPRFSGLQFPNYSSELNVNALELDDSALYLCASSLDIGGGDTQYFGPGTRLTVL.

The gene calls are TRBV5-1 and TRBJ1-1; possible D gene TRBD1, 6 bases. The V end was cut by 2 bases, the J end by 3 bases, with 17 bases between. The length of the CDR3 is 16 residues. Germline V CDR1 and CDR2: SGHRS, YFSETQ. Here the CDR3 DNA reads TGCGCCAGCAGCTTTAGTAACAGGGTCGTTGACACTGAAGCTTTCTTT. It encodes CASSFSNRVVDTEAFF.

This clone was recorded only once. The chain couples TRBV2 to TRBJ2-7; D remains ambiguous. The V end lost 6 bases, the J end lost 4 bases, and 4 bases lay between the germline ends. Germline assignment: CDR1 SNHLY and CDR2 FYNNEI. This CDR3 is built from 10 residues. The DNA of the CDR3 is TGTGCCAGCAGAGCTTACGAGCAGTACTTC. Its protein product is CASRAYEQYF.

This chain uses TRBV4-2 with TRBJ2-7; 11 bases align to TRBD1. Germline assignment: CDR1 LGHNA and CDR2 YNFKEQ. The V and J ends lost 4 bases and 7 bases, in that order; junction bases with no gene match: 12. The CDR3 spans 16 residues. The CDR3 spells CASSPRTGGIMGEQYF. The CDR3 DNA is TGTGCCAGCAGCCCTAGGACAGGGGGCATCATGGGGGAGCAGTACTTC.

The gene calls are TRBV5-1 and TRBJ2-7, with 14 bases lining up with TRBD2. CDR1 and CDR2 from the germline V gene are SGHRS and YFSETQ. This CDR3 comprises 15 residues. Trimming removed 3 bases from V and 4 bases from J; junction bases left unmatched: 3. The CDR3 region is CASSSGLAGEYEQYF. The CDR3 DNA follows: TGCGCCAGCAGCTCGGGACTAGCGGGAGAGTACGAGCAGTACTTC.